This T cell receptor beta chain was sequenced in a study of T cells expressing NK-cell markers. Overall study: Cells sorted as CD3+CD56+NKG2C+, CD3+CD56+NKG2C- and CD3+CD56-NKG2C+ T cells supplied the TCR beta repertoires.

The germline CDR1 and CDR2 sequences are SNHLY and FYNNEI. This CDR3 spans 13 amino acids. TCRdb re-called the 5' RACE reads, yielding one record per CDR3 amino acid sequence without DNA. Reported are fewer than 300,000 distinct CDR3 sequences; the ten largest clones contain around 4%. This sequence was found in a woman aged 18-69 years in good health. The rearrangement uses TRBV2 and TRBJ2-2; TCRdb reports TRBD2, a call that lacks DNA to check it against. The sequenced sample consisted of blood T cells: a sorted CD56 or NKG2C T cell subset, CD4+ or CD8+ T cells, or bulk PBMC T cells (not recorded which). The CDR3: CASRQSSAGELFF.